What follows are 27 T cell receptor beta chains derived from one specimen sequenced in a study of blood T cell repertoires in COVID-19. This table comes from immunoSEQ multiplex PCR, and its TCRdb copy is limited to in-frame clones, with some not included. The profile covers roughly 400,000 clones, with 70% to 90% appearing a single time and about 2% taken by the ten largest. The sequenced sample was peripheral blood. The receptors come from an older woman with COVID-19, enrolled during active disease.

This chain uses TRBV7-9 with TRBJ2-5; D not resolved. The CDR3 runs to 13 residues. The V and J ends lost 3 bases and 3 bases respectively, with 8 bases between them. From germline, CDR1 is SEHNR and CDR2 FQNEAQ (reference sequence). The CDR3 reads CASSFAGEETQYF. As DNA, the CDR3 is TGTGCCAGCAGCTTCGCAGGCGAAGAGACCCAGTACTTC.

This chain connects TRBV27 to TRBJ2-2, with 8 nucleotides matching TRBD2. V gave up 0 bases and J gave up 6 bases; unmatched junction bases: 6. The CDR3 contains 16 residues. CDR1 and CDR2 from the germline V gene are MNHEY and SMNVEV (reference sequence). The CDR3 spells CASSLSSLAGPGELFF. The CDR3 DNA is TGTGCCAGCAGTTTATCGAGCCTAGCGGGTCCCGGGGAGCTGTTTTTT.

The CDR3 DNA sequence: TGTGCCAGCAGAACAACAGGGGAGACCCAGTACTTC. Its protein is CASRTTGETQYF. The chain has TRBV7-9 and TRBJ2-5; perhaps TRBD1 as D (6 bases). CDR3 length: 12 residues. CDR1 is SEHNR and CDR2 is FQNEAQ in the germline V gene (reference sequence). V gave up 6 bases and J gave up 5 bases, with 10 bases separating them.

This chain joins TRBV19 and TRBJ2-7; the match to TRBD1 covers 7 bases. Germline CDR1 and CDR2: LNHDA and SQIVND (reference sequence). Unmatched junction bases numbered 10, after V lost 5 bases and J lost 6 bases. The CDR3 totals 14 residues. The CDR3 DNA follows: TGTGCCAGTAGTGCCCCTGACAGGGTGAGCGAGCAGTACTTC. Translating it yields CASSAPDRVSEQYF. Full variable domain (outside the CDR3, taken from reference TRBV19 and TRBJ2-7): DGGITQSPKYLFRKEGQNVTLSCEQNLNHDAMYWYRQDPGQGLRLIYYSQIVNDFQKGDIAEGYSVSREKKESFPLTVTSAQKNPTAFYLCASSAPDRVSEQYFGPGTRLTVT.

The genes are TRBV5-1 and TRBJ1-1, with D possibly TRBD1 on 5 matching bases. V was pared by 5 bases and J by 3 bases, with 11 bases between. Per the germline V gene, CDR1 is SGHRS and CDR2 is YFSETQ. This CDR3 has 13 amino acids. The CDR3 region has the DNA TGCGCCAGCAGTTGGACAAAAGACACTGAAGCTTTCTTT. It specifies CASSWTKDTEAFF. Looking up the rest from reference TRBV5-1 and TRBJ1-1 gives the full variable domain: KAGVTQTPRYLIKTRGQQVTLSCSPISGHRSVSWYQQTPGQGLQFLFEYFSETQRNKGNFPGRFSGRQFSNSRSEMNVSTLELGDSALYLCASSWTKDTEAFFGQGTRLTVV.

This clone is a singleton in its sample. CDR3 bases: TGTGCCAGATTACAGGGGACTGAAGCTTTCTTT. Protein sequence: CARLQGTEAFF. The genes are TRBV2 and TRBJ1-1, with 7 bases matching TRBD1. J was trimmed by 5 bases and V by 9 bases; bases with no gene match: 3. The CDR3 covers 11 residues. Germline V gene data show CDR1 as SNHLY and CDR2 as FYNNEI.

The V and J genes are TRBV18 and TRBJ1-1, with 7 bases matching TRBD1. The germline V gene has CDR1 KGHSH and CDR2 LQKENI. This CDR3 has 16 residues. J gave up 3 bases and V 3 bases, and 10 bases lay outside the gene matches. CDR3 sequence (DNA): TGTGCCAGCTCACCCCTTGGGAGAGGGGGCCACACTGAAGCTTTCTTT. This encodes CASSPLGRGGHTEAFF.

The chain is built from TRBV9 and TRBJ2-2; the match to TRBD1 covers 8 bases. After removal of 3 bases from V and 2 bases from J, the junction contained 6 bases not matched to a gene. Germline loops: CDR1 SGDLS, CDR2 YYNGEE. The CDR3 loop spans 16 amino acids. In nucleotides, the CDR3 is TGTGCCAGCAGCGCCCGGACAGGGTCTAACACCGGGGAGCTGTTTTTT. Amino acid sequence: CASSARTGSNTGELFF.

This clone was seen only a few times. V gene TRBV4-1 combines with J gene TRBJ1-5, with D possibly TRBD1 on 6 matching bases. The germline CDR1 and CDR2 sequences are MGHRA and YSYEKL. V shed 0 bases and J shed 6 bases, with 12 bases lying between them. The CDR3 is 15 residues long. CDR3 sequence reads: CASSQEVTGLQPQHF. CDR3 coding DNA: TGCGCCAGCAGCCAAGAGGTTACAGGGCTTCAGCCCCAGCATTTT.

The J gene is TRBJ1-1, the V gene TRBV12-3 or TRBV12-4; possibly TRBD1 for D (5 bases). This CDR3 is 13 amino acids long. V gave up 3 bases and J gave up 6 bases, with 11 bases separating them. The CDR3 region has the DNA TGTGCCAGCAGTTTTGTATCGGGGGCTGAAGCTTTCTTT. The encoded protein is CASSFVSGAEAFF.

CDR3 bases: TGCAGTGCTAGTGTTAGCGGGGGACGCGGCTCCTACAATGAGCAGTTCTTC. It encodes CSASVSGGRGSYNEQFF. The chain couples TRBV20-1 to TRBJ2-1; TRBD2 agrees at 9 bases. From germline, CDR1 is DFQATT and CDR2 SNEGSKA (reference sequence). The CDR3 has 17 amino acids. V shed 3 bases, J shed 0 bases, and the junction held 9 bases outside the gene matches.

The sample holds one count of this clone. This chain's CDR3 is CADYVDQDRDLNYGYTF. In DNA form, the CDR3 reads TGTGCCGATTACGTGGACCAGGACAGGGACCTTAACTATGGCTACACCTTC. V usage is TRBV19 and J usage is TRBJ1-2, with 8 bases matching TRBD1. Germline V gives CDR1 LNHDA, CDR2 SQIVND (reference sequence). V trimming: 11 bases; J trimming: 1 base; junction bases outside the gene matches: 18. This CDR3 region has 17 residues. The full variable domain, its missing parts supplied by reference TRBV19 and TRBJ1-2, is DGGITQSPKYLFRKEGQNVTLSCEQNLNHDAMYWYRQDPGQGLRLIYYSQIVNDFQKGDIAEGYSVSREKKESFPLTVTSAQKNPTAFYLCADYVDQDRDLNYGYTFGSGTRLTVV.

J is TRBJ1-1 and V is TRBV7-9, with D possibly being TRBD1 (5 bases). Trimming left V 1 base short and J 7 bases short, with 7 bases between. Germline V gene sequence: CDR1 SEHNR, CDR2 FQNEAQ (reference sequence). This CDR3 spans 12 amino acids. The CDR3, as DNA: TGTGCCAGCAGCTTAGTCGACAGTGAAGCTTTCTTT. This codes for CASSLVDSEAFF. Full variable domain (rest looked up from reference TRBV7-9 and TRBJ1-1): DTGVSQNPRHKITKRGQNVTFRCDPISEHNRLYWYRQTLGQGPEFLTYFQNEAQLEKSRLLSDRFSAERPKGSFSTLEIQRTEQGDSAMYLCASSLVDSEAFFGQGTRLTVV.

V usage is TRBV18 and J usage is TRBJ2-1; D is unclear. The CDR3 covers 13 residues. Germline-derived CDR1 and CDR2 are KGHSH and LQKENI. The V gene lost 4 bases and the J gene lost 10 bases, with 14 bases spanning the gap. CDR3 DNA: TGTGCCAGCTCACTCCTAAAGACAAGAGAGCAGTTCTTC. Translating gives CASSLLKTREQFF.

CDR3 in amino acids: CASSLSTGLNEQFF. CDR3 sequence (DNA): TGTGCCAGCAGCCTGTCGACAGGGCTCAATGAGCAGTTCTTC. The chain has TRBV7-3 and TRBJ2-1, with 7 bases that match TRBD1. The CDR3 extends over 14 amino acids. The J segment lost 6 bases and the V segment lost 5 bases, leaving 7 bases of the junction unmatched. Looked up from germline, CDR1 is SGHTA and CDR2 is FQGTGA.

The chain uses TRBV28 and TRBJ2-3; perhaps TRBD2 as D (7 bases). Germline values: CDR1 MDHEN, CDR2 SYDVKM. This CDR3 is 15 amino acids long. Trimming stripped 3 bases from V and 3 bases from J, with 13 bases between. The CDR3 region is CASSLKGGRTDTQYF. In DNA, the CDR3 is TGTGCCAGCAGTTTGAAGGGGGGGAGGACAGATACGCAGTATTTT.

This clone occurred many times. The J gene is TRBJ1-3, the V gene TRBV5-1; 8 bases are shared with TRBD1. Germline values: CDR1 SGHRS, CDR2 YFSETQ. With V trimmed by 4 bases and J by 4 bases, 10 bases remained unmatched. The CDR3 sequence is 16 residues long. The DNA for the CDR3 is TGCGCCAGCAGCCCAGTTACAGGGGGTAGAGGAAACACCATATATTTT. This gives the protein CASSPVTGGRGNTIYF. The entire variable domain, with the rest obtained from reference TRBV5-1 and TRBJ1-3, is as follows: KAGVTQTPRYLIKTRGQQVTLSCSPISGHRSVSWYQQTPGQGLQFLFEYFSETQRNKGNFPGRFSGRQFSNSRSEMNVSTLELGDSALYLCASSPVTGGRGNTIYFGEGSWLTVV.

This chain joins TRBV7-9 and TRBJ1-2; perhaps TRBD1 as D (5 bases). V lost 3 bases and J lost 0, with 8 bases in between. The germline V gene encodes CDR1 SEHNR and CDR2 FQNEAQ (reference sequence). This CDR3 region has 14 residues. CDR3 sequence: CASSFGTSNYGYTF. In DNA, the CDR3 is TGTGCCAGCAGCTTCGGGACTTCTAACTATGGCTACACCTTC. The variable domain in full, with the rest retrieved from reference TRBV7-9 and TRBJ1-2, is DTGVSQNPRHKITKRGQNVTFRCDPISEHNRLYWYRQTLGQGPEFLTYFQNEAQLEKSRLLSDRFSAERPKGSFSTLEIQRTEQGDSAMYLCASSFGTSNYGYTFGSGTRLTVV.

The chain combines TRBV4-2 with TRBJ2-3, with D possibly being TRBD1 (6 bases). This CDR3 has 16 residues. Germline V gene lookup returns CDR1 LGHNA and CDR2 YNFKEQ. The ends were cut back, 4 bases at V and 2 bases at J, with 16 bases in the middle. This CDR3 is CASSLRTEYPTDTQYF. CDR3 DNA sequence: TGTGCCAGCAGCCTCCGGACAGAATACCCCACAGATACGCAGTATTTT.

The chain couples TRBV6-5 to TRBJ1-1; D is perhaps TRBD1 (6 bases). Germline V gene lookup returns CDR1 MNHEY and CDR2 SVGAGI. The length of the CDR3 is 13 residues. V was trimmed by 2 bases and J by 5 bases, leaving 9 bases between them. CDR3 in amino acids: CASSYARGTEAFF. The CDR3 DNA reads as TGTGCCAGCAGTTACGCCAGGGGTACTGAAGCTTTCTTT.

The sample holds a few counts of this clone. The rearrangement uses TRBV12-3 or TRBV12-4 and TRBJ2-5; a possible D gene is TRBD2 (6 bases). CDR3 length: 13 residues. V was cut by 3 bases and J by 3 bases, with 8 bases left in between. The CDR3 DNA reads TGTGCCAGCAGTTTTTCGGGGGAAGAGACCCAGTACTTC. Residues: CASSFSGEETQYF.

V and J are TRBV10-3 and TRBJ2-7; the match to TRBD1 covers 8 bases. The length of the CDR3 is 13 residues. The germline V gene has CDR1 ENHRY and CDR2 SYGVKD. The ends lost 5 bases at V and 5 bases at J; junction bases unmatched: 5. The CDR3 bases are TGTGCCATCAGTACGACAGGGGAGGACGAGCAGTACTTC. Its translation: CAISTTGEDEQYF.

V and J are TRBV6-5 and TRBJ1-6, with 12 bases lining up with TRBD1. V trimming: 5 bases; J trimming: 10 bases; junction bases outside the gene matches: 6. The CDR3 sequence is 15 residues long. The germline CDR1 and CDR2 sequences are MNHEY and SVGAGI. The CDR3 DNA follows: TGTGCCAGCAGTCCGGGACAGGGGGCACGATCACCCCTCCACTTT. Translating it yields CASSPGQGARSPLHF.

The CDR3, as DNA: TGTGCCAGCAGATTGAGCTCCTATAATTCACCCCTCCACTTT. Translation: CASRLSSYNSPLHF. The chain couples TRBV28 to TRBJ1-6; D call uncertain. The ends were cut back, 6 bases at V and 0 bases at J, with 6 bases in the middle. CDR3 length: 14 amino acids. CDR1 is MDHEN, CDR2 SYDVKM, per germline.

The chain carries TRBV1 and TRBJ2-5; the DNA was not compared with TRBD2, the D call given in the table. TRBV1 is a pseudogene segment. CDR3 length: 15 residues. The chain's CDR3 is CTSSLSGVYQETQYF. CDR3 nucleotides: TGCACCAGCAGCCTTAGCGGGGTGTACCAAGAGACCCAGTACTTC.

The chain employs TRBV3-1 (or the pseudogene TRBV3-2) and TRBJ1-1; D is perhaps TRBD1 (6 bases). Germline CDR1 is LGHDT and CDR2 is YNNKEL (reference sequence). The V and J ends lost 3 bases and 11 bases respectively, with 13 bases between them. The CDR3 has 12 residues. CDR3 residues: CASSHAGDKAFF. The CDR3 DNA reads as TGTGCCAGCAGCCATGCTGGGGACAAGGCTTTCTTT.

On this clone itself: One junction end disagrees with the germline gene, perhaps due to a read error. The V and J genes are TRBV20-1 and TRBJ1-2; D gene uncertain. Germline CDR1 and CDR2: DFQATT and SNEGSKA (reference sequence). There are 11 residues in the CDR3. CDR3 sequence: CSAREGSGYTF. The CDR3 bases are TGCAGTGCCAGAGAGGGCAGTGGCTACACCTTC.